The next 10 T cell receptor beta chains were all read from a single sample in a study of blood T cell repertoires in COVID-19. Assay used: immunoSEQ multiplex PCR; TCRdb lists only in-frame clones, some missing. The sample holds approximately 300,000 clones; roughly nine tenths are singletons and the top ten take roughly 3.6%. Sequences were obtained from PBMCs or T cells enriched from blood (not recorded which). The receptor set was obtained from a woman in her thirties who had been exposed to COVID-19.

This chain uses TRBV12-3 or TRBV12-4 with TRBJ1-1, with D unresolved. Trimming removed 6 bases from V and 10 bases from J, with 15 bases in between. The CDR3 spans 12 residues. DNA of the CDR3: TGTGCCAGCAGCCCGACATCCCTCGCAGCTTTCTTT. Translating gives CASSPTSLAAFF.

CDR3 region: CASSPRGGEKLFF. CDR3 sequence (DNA): TGTGCCAGCAGCCCGAGGGGGGGCGAAAAACTGTTTTTT. The chain uses TRBV3-1 (or the pseudogene TRBV3-2) and TRBJ1-4; D may be TRBD1 (6 bases). Trimming stripped 4 bases from V and 8 bases from J, with 11 bases between. Germline assignment: CDR1 LGHDT and CDR2 YNNKEL (reference sequence). CDR3 size: 13 residues.

The chain is built from TRBV7-9 and TRBJ1-1, with no clear D. V was trimmed by 1 base and J by 1 base, leaving 4 bases between them. The V gene's germline CDR1 is SEHNR and CDR2 FQNEAQ (reference sequence). This CDR3 has 13 amino acids. CDR3 residues: CASSLVGNTEAFF. CDR3 in DNA: TGTGCCAGCAGCTTAGTCGGGAACACTGAAGCTTTCTTT.

The chain links TRBV14 to TRBJ1-1; D unclear. CDR3 length equals 14 residues. Germline V gene lookup returns CDR1 SGHDN and CDR2 FVKESK. V shed 1 base and J shed 0 bases, with 6 bases lying between them. The CDR3 loop reads CASSQGPLNTEAFF. The CDR3, as DNA: TGTGCCAGCAGCCAAGGGCCACTGAACACTGAAGCTTTCTTT.

The V and J genes are TRBV2 and TRBJ1-2; TRBD1 is a possible D gene (6 bases). Trimming removed 11 bases at V and 7 bases at J, with 17 bases between. This CDR3 is built from 12 residues. Germline loops: CDR1 SNHLY, CDR2 FYNNEI. The CDR3 region has the DNA TGTGCCGGAGAACAGGGATCGGTTGGCTACACCTTC. Translation: CAGEQGSVGYTF.

The V and J genes are TRBV18 and TRBJ1-4; 7 bases match TRBD1. In germline, CDR1 is KGHSH, CDR2 LQKENI. With 6 bases clipped from V and 3 bases from J, the junction kept 4 bases outside the gene matches. CDR3 length: 14 amino acids. CDR3 sequence reads: CASSRDSSNEKLFF. CDR3 DNA: TGTGCCAGCTCGCGGGACAGTTCTAATGAAAAACTGTTTTTT.

The rearrangement links TRBV27 to TRBJ1-6; unclear D gene. This CDR3 has 14 amino acids. Germline V gene data show CDR1 as MNHEY and CDR2 as SMNVEV (reference sequence). The V and J ends lost 1 base and 9 bases respectively, with 10 bases between them. CDR3 region: CASSLFTEPSPLHF. The CDR3, as DNA: TGTGCCAGCAGTTTATTTACGGAGCCTTCACCCCTCCACTTT.

The genes are TRBV6-5 and TRBJ1-6; D not certain. Between the trimmed V and J ends, which lost 7 bases and 9 bases, there was a span of 10 bases. The CDR3 is 12 residues long. Germline CDR1 is MNHEY and CDR2 is SVGAGI. Here the CDR3 reads CASKLGSSPLHF. As DNA, the CDR3 is TGTGCCAGCAAATTAGGGAGTTCACCCCTCCACTTT.

This chain links TRBV10-3 with TRBJ1-1; TRBD1 matches 9 bases. The CDR3 extends over 15 amino acids. CDR1 is ENHRY, CDR2 SYGVKD, per germline. Losses at the gene ends were 10 bases for V and 1 base for J; bases not matched to a gene: 10. CDR3 in amino acids: CATARDRETNTEAFF. CDR3 DNA: TGTGCCACCGCTAGGGACAGGGAAACGAACACTGAAGCTTTCTTT.

V is TRBV11-3 and J is TRBJ2-7, with TRBD2 matching 8 bases. This CDR3 is 15 amino acids long. J was trimmed by 0 bases and V by 3 bases; bases with no gene match: 4. Germline assignment: CDR1 SGHNT and CDR2 YENEEA. CDR3 loop: CASSLGSGGSYEQYF. As DNA, the CDR3 is TGTGCCAGCAGCTTGGGAAGCGGGGGCTCCTACGAGCAGTACTTC.